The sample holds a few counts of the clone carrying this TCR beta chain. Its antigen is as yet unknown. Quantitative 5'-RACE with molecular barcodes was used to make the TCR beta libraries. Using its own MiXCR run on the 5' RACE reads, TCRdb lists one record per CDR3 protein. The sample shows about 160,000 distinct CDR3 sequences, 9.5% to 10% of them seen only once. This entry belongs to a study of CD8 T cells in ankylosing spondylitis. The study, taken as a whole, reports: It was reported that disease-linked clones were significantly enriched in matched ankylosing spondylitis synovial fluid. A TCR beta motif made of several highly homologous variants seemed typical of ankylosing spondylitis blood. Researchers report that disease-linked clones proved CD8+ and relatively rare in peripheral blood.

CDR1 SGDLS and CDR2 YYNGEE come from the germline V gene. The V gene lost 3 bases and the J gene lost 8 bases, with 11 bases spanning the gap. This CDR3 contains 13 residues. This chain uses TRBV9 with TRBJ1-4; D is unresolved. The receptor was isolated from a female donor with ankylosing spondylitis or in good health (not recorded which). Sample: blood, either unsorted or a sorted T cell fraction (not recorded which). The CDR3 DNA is TGTGCCAGCAGCGGATCGTTTGGCGAAAAACTGTTTTTT. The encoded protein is CASSGSFGEKLFF.